This TCR beta chain was profiled in a study of T cell repertoires in cytomegalovirus infection. Overall study context: Both recently identified HLA-C-restricted and well-studied HLA-B-restricted CMV epitopes were used in the study. Indications came from public TCR beta signatures; they pointed to CMV infection and to a matching HLA type. Study outcomes and limitations: HLA-C-restricted CMV-specific TCR beta clonotypes prevailed in the ex vivo response. Identification of carriers of CMV plus the relevant HLA was achieved through cumulative public TCR beta family frequency.

One entry per CDR3 protein results from TCRdb running MiXCR on the reads. The sample holds around 200,000 distinct CDR3 sequences, roughly two fifths seen once. J gave up 2 bases and V 2 bases, and 5 bases lay outside the gene matches. Germline V gives CDR1 SGHTA, CDR2 FQGNSA. CDR3 length: 16 residues. This clonotype showed up just a few times. Antigen unknown. Sequenced here: CD8+ T cells from cultured PBMCs, sampled from culture after CMV antigen stimulation. V is TRBV7-2 and J is TRBJ2-3; 9 positions match TRBD2. This clonotype originated in a human donor in good health (CMV status not recorded). Some clones in this sample may be carry-over from other donors' samples. CDR3 coding DNA: TGTGCCAGCAGCTTACTAGCGGGATTCTCCACAGATACGCAGTATTTT. Protein sequence: CASSLLAGFSTDTQYF. The full variable domain, completed using reference TRBV7-2 and TRBJ2-3, is GAGVSQSPSNKVTEKGKDVELRCDPISGHTALYWYRQSLGQGLEFLIYFQGNSAPDKSGLPSDRFSAERTGGSVSTLTIQRTQQEDSAVYLCASSLLAGFSTDTQYFGPGTRLTVL.